Each of the 5 T cell receptor beta chains below was sequenced from the same sample in a study of spatial heterogeneity in lung cancer. These receptors' targets are unknown. TCRdb ran MiXCR on the 5' RACE reads and lists one entry per CDR3 protein. The table includes fewer than 5,000 distinct CDR3 sequences, 5% to 7% detected once. Findings and caveats of the study: Mutation counts in tumors were tracked by counts of expanded intratumoral alpha and beta TCRs.

As to time point: sample taken at primary tumor resection. The sample in question was lung tumor tissue, obtained at surgery. The receptors originated from a male donor with early-stage non-small cell lung cancer.

This clonotype appeared many times. This rearrangement joins TRBV3-1 to TRBJ2-3, with D unresolved. Trimming pared 2 bases from V and 7 bases from J, leaving 10 bases between. This CDR3 contains 13 residues. Looked up from germline, CDR1 is LGHDT and CDR2 is YNNKEL (reference sequence). As DNA, the CDR3 is TGTGCCAGCAGCCAACTCGGTGTATATACGCAGTATTTT. It yields the protein CASSQLGVYTQYF.

As regards this clonotype: A much larger clone lies a single base off, so this may be a read error. J is TRBJ1-5 and V is TRBV11-2; D unclear. The CDR3 runs 13 residues. Between the trimmed V and J ends, which lost 4 bases and 8 bases, there was a span of 12 bases. Germline values: CDR1 SGHAT, CDR2 FQNNGV. This CDR3 reads CASSYGLGEPQHF. DNA for the CDR3: TGTGCCAGCAGCTACGGACTGGGTGAGCCCCAGCATTTT.

V gene TRBV9 combines with J gene TRBJ2-7; no clear D. The CDR3 contains 15 residues. Germline V lookup: CDR1 SGDLS, CDR2 YYNGEE. V was clipped by 0 bases and J by 6 bases, with 16 bases between them. CDR3 loop: CASSVEVSGVGEQYF. The CDR3 DNA sequence: TGTGCCAGCAGCGTAGAAGTTTCAGGAGTCGGCGAGCAGTACTTC.

This clonotype is labeled as medium-sized. The chain carries TRBV4-1 and TRBJ2-2; D ambiguous. The germline V gene has CDR1 MGHRA and CDR2 YSYEKL. The CDR3 loop spans 15 amino acids. The V and J ends lost 0 bases and 5 bases respectively, with 10 bases between them. The CDR3 loop is CASSQESGFTGELFF. CDR3 coding DNA: TGCGCCAGCAGCCAAGAATCGGGTTTTACCGGGGAGCTGTTTTTT.

This clonotype was counted at least ten times. A much larger clone lies a single base off, so this may be a read error. This chain uses TRBV20-1 with TRBJ1-1; TRBD1 agrees at 8 bases. This CDR3 has 15 amino acids. Unmatched junction bases numbered 13, after V lost 4 bases and J lost 6 bases. CDR1 and CDR2 (germline): DFQATT, SNEGSKA (reference sequence). CDR3 in amino acids: CSATPLTGARAEAFF. The CDR3 nucleotides read TGCAGTGCTACCCCTTTGACAGGGGCTAGGGCTGAAGCTTTCTTT.